The present TCR beta chain was sequenced within a study of blood T cell repertoires in COVID-19 (dated by TCRdb to 2018 to 2021). Background on the whole study: The collaborator samples originated in the United States, Italy and Spain and spanned the acute and convalescent phases of COVID-19. The material from the prospective study consisted of cDNA or gDNA derived from T cells, B-cell-depleted T cells, or PBMCs. Deeply sampled blood TCRbeta repertoires from subjects exposed to, actively infected with, or recovered from COVID-19 were included in the dataset. HLA class I and class II types, where available, came from metadata supplied by the sample provider rather than from assay-based typing. The sample metadata nearly always contained a de-identified subject ID, COVID-19 status, age in years and sex. The samples were drawn from the first 160 participants of the ongoing ImmuneRACE study and from over a thousand subjects provided by 6 global collaborators. The repertoires were made available in a free public database intended to serve as a resource for research on the immune response to SARS-CoV-2. Broader findings and caveats from the paper: The amount of clinical and demographic metadata varied by source and participant and was provided uncurated.

Participants in the prospective study were aged roughly 18 to 100 years, lived in some 24 United States geographic areas, and enrolled through a virtual design. In the prospective study, cohorts were assigned on the basis of participant-reported clinical history obtained from a screening survey and a study questionnaire. Recovered participants in ImmuneRACE Cohort 3 were defined by two consecutive negative NP/OP PCR tests, clearance by a healthcare professional, or resolution of symptoms. In the prospective study, mobile phlebotomists collected whole blood, serum and a nasopharyngeal or oropharyngeal swab from each participant. Prospective study participants could optionally give additional blood draws and questionnaires over an approximately 2-month period. Prospective study blood samples were shipped either frozen or at room temperature before DNA extraction. Sequences GTSNPN (CDR1) and SVGIG (CDR2) are obtained from the germline V gene (reference sequence). The CDR3 holds 14 amino acids from the cysteine to the phenylalanine. The read is trimmed to its CDR3 DNA, 42 bases read in frame from base 1. V is reduced by 5 bases and J by 0 bases, leaving a spacing of 13 bases between them.

The immunoSEQ Assay, a bias-controlled multiplex PCR, was used to amplify TCRbeta CDR3 regions from genomic DNA. As for the authors' bioinformatics: The number of nucleated cells in each sample was estimated by amplification of reference gene primers within the assay. To quantify the absolute abundance of each unique TCRbeta CDR3 rearrangement, sequence reads were collapsed and filtered. For each sample, productive Simpson clonality was calculated as the square root of Simpson's diversity index over productive rearrangements. This is the immuneACCESS table as TCRdb keeps it, with only in-frame sequences that have V and J called. A part of the clones is gone; compared with another copy, unresolved V genes explain less than half, and the rest is unexplained. The DNA was the basis for D and trimming; V, J and clone size are from that table. A total of approximately 490,000 clones appear in this sample, around 90% of them only once. The ten largest clonotypes hold 0.7% of the sample.

On this clone itself: The specificity of this receptor is unknown. No base quality values were provided; no much bigger clone lies one nucleotide off.

The chain uses TRBV30 and TRBJ1-1, and possibly TRBD1, on 6 matching bases. Material for sequencing was PBMCs or T cells enriched from blood (not recorded which). This TCR was sampled from a woman aged 18 to 35 who had recovered from COVID-19. DNA sequence: TGTGCCTGGTCGAGGACAGTACTGAACACTGAAGCTTTCTTT. Its protein is CAWSRTVLNTEAFF.